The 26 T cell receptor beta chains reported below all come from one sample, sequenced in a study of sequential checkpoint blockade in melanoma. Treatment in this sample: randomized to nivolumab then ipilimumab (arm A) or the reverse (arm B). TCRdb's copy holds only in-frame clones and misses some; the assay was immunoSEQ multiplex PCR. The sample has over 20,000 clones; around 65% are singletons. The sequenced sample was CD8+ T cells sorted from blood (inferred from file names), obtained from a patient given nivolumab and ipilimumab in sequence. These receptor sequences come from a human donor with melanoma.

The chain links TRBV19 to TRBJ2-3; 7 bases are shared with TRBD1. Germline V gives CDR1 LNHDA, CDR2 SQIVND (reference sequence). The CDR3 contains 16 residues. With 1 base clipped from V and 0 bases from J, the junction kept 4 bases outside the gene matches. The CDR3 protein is CASSIGGGSSTDTQYF. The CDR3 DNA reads TGTGCCAGTAGTATAGGAGGGGGCTCTAGCACAGATACGCAGTATTTT. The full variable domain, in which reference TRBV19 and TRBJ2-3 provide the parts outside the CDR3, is DGGITQSPKYLFRKEGQNVTLSCEQNLNHDAMYWYRQDPGQGLRLIYYSQIVNDFQKGDIAEGYSVSREKKESFPLTVTSAQKNPTAFYLCASSIGGGSSTDTQYFGPGTRLTVL.

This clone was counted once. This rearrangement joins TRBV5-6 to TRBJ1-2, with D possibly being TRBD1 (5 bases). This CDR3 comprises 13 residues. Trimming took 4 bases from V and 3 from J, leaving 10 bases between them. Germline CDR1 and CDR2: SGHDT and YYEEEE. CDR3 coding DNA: TGTGCCAGCAGCCGTCTAGGGGACTATGGCTACACCTTC. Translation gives CASSRLGDYGYTF.

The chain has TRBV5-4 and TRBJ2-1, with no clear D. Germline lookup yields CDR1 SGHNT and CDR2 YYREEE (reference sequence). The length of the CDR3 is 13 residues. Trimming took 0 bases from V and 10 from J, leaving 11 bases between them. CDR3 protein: CASSLGLGGEQFF. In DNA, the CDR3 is TGTGCCAGCAGCTTGGGCCTAGGTGGGGAGCAGTTCTTC.

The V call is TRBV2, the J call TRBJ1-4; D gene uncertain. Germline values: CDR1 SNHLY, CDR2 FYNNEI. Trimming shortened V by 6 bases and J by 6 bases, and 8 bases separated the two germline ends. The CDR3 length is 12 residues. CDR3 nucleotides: TGTGCCAGCAGGGGGAGGGATGAAAAACTGTTTTTT. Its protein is CASRGRDEKLFF.

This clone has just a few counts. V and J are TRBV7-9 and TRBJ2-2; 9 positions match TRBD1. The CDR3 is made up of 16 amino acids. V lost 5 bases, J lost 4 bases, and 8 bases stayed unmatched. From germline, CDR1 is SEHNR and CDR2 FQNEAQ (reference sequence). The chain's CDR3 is CASSLGTGRGTGELFF. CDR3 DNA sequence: TGTGCCAGCAGCCTCGGGACAGGGAGAGGCACCGGGGAGCTGTTTTTT.

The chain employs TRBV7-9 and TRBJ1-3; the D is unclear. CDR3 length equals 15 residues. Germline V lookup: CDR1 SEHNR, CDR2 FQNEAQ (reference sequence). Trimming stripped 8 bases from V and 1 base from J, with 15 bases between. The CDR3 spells CASYALRKSGNTIYF. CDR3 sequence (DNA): TGTGCCAGCTATGCCCTGCGCAAGTCTGGAAACACCATATATTTT.

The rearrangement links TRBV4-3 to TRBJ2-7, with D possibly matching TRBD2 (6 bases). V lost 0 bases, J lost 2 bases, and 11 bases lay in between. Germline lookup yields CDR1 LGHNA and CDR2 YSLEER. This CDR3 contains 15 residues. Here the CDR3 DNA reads TGCGCCAGCAGCCAAGATCCGCTAGCGACCTACGAGCAGTACTTC. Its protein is CASSQDPLATYEQYF.

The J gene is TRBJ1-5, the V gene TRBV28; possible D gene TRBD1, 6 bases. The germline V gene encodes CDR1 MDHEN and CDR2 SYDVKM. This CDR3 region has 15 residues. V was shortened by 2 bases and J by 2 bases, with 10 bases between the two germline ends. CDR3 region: CASSLGQKGNQPQHF. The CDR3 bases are TGTGCCAGCAGTTTAGGACAGAAGGGCAATCAGCCCCAGCATTTT. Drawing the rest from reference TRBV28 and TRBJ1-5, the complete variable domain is DVKVTQSSRYLVKRTGEKVFLECVQDMDHENMFWYRQDPGLGLRLIYFSYDVKMKEKGDIPEGYSVSREKKERFSLILESASTNQTSMYLCASSLGQKGNQPQHFGDGTRLSIL.

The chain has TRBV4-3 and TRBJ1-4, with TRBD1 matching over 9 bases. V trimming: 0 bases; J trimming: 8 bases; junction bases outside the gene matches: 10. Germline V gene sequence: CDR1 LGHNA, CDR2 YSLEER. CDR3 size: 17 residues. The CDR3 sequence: CASSQDRTGGFREKLFF. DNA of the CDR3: TGCGCCAGCAGCCAAGATCGTACAGGGGGCTTTCGAGAAAAACTGTTTTTT.

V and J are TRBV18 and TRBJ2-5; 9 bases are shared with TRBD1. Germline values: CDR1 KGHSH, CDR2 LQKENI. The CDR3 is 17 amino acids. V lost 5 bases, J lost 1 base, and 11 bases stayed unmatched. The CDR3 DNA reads TGTGCCAGCTCAACAATATGGGACAGGGCCATCCAAGAGACCCAGTACTTC. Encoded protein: CASSTIWDRAIQETQYF. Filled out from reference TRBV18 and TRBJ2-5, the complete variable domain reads NAGVMQNPRHLVRRRGQEARLRCSPMKGHSHVYWYRQLPEEGLKFMVYLQKENIIDESGMPKERFSAEFPKEGPSILRIQQVVRGDSAAYFCASSTIWDRAIQETQYFGPGTRLLVL.

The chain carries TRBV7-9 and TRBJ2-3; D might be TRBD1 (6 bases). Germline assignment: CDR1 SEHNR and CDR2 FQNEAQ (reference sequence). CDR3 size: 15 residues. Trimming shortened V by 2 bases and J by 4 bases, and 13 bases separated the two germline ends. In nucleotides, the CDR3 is TGTGCCAGCAGCTTAAAGGCAGGGGCGGCAGATACGCAGTATTTT. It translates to CASSLKAGAADTQYF. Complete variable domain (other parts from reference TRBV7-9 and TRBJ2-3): DTGVSQNPRHKITKRGQNVTFRCDPISEHNRLYWYRQTLGQGPEFLTYFQNEAQLEKSRLLSDRFSAERPKGSFSTLEIQRTEQGDSAMYLCASSLKAGAADTQYFGPGTRLTVL.

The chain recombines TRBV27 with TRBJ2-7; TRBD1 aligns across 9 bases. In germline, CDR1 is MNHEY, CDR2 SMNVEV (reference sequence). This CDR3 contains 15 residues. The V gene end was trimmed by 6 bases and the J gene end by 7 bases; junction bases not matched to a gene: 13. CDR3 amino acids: CASRRTGGPLEEQYV. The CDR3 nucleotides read TGTGCCAGCAGGCGAACAGGGGGCCCCCTAGAAGAGCAGTACGTC.

CDR3 nucleotides: TGTGCCAGCAGTTTTTACAGGGGGGCTGAAGATACGCAGTATTTT. It yields the protein CASSFYRGAEDTQYF. The genes are TRBV28 and TRBJ2-3; TRBD1 agrees at 8 bases. The CDR3 consists of 15 residues. The germline CDR1 and CDR2 sequences are MDHEN and SYDVKM. V shed 3 bases and J 5 bases; nucleotides not matched to a gene: 7.

CDR3 amino acids: CASRGLAGGPEGTDTQYF. In DNA form, the CDR3 reads TGTGCCAGCAGGGGACTAGCGGGGGGGCCGGAGGGCACAGATACGCAGTATTTT. The rearrangement joins TRBV11-2 to TRBJ2-3, with 16 bases fitting TRBD2. Germline trimming cut 6 bases from V and 1 base from J; bases unmatched to any gene: 7. The CDR3 is 18 residues long. The germline CDR1 and CDR2 sequences are SGHAT and FQNNGV.

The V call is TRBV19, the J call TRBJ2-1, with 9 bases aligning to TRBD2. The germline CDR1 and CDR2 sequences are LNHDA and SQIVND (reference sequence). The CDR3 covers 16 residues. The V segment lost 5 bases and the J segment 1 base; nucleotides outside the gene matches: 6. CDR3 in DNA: TGTGCCAGTAGTTGGAGCGGGGGGTCGTCCTACAATGAGCAGTTCTTC. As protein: CASSWSGGSSYNEQFF.

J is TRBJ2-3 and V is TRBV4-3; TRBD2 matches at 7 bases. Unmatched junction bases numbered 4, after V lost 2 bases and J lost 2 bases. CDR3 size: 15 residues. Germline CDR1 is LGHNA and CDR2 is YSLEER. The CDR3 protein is CASSQSGNPTDTQYF. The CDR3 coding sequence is TGCGCCAGCAGCCAAAGCGGGAACCCCACAGATACGCAGTATTTT.

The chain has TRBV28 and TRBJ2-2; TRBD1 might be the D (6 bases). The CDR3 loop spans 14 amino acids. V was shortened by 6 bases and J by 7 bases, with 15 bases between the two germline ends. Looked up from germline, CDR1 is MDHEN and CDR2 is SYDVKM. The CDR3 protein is CASRQGGLSGELFF. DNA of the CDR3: TGTGCCAGCAGGCAAGGGGGATTGAGCGGGGAGCTGTTTTTT.

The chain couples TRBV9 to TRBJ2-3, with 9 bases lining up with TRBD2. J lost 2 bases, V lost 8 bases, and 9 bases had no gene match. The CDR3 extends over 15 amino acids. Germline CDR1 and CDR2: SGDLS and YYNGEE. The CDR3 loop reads CASDLGLAFTDTQYF. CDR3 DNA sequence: TGTGCCAGTGACCTGGGACTAGCATTCACAGATACGCAGTATTTT.

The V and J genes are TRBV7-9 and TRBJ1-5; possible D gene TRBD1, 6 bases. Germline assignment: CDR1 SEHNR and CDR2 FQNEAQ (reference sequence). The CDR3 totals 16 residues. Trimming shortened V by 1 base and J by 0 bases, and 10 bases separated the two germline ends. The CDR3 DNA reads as TGTGCCAGCAGCTTAGAAGCAGGGGTTAGCAATCAGCCCCAGCATTTT. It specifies CASSLEAGVSNQPQHF.

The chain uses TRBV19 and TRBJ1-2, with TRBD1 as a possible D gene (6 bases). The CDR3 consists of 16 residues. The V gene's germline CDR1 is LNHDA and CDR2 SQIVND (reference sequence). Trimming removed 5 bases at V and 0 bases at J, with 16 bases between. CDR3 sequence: CASSARPTGTNYGYTF. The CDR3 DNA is TGTGCCAGTAGTGCCCGACCGACAGGAACTAACTATGGCTACACCTTC.

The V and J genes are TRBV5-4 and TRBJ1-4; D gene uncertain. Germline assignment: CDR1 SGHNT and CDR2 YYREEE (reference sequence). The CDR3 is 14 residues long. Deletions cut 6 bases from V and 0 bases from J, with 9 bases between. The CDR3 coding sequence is TGTGCCAGCACCTCCGAGACAACTAATGAAAAACTGTTTTTT. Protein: CASTSETTNEKLFF.

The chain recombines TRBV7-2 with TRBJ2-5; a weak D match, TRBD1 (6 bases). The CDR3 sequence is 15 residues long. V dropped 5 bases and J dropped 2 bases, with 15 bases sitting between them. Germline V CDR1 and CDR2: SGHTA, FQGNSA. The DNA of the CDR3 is TGTGCCAGCAGCCAACCAGGGACACCTCAAGAGACCCAGTACTTC. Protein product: CASSQPGTPQETQYF.

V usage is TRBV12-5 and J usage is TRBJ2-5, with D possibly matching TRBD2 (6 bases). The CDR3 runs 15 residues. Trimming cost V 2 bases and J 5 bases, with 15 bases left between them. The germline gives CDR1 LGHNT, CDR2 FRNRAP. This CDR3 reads CASGLPYGSGETQYF. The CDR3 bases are TGTGCTAGTGGTTTGCCGTACGGGAGTGGGGAGACCCAGTACTTC.

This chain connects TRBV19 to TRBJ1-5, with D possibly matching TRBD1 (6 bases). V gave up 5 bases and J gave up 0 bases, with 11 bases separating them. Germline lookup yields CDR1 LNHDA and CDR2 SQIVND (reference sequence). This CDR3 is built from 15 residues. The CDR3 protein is CASSPGQNSNQPQHF. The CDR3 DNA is TGTGCCAGTAGTCCCGGACAGAATAGCAATCAGCCCCAGCATTTT. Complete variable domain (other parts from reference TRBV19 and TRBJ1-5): DGGITQSPKYLFRKEGQNVTLSCEQNLNHDAMYWYRQDPGQGLRLIYYSQIVNDFQKGDIAEGYSVSREKKESFPLTVTSAQKNPTAFYLCASSPGQNSNQPQHFGDGTRLSIL.

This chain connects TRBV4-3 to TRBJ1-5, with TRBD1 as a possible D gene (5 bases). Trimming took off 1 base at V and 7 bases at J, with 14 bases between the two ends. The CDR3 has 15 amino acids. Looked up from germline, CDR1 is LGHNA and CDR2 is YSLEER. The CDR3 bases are TGCGCCAGCAGCCAAGGTATCAGGGTGGGACAGCCCCAGCATTTT. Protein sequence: CASSQGIRVGQPQHF.

The CDR3 loop reads CASSQITEGAKETQYF. CDR3 coding DNA: TGCGCCAGCAGCCAGATTACGGAGGGGGCTAAAGAGACCCAGTACTTC. V and J are TRBV4-3 and TRBJ2-5, with D possibly matching TRBD1 (7 bases). Germline V gene lookup returns CDR1 LGHNA and CDR2 YSLEER. V was clipped by 3 bases and J by 3 bases, with 17 bases between them. This CDR3 contains 16 residues.